This T cell receptor (beta chain) was identified in a study of blood T cell repertoires in COVID-19. Across the whole study: PBMCs, B-cell-depleted T cells, or T cells were the source of the cDNA or gDNA that made up the material.

The authors' processing: Amplified reference gene primers provided the basis for estimating nucleated cell counts. Only in-frame clones appear in the TCRdb table, and some are missing; sequencing was by immunoSEQ multiplex PCR. V and J calls and clone size are given by that table; D and trimming were obtained from the DNA. The sample shows 15,000 to 20,000 clones, over 60% of them seen only once. Germline lookup yields CDR1 KGHSH and CDR2 LQKENI. The V and J ends lost 2 bases and 4 bases respectively, with 12 bases between them. This CDR3 comprises 15 residues. Seattle enrolled patients during active infection and tracked them longitudinally.

This receptor was taken from a man between 65 and 85 years old with COVID-19, enrolled during active disease. The sequenced sample consisted of peripheral blood. The V gene is TRBV18, the J gene TRBJ1-5; D possibly corresponds to TRBD1 (5 bases). CDR3 nucleotides: TGTGCCAGCTCACCAGCGCAGGGCCCAAATCAGCCCCAGCATTTT. Protein product: CASSPAQGPNQPQHF.